One T cell receptor (beta chain) is described in this entry. This sample stems from a study of blood T cell repertoires in COVID-19. The study drew participants aged roughly 18 to 95 years from fewer than 30 US areas. Germline trimming cut 6 bases from V and 0 bases from J; bases unmatched to any gene: 13. The CDR3 runs to 18 residues. Germline V gene lookup returns CDR1 SGHAT and CDR2 FQNNGV. Method: immunoSEQ multiplex PCR; TCRdb's copy keeps in-frame clones and lacks some. The data show about 220,000 clones, roughly 80% seen once. The genes are TRBV11-2 and TRBJ2-3; 9 bases agree with TRBD2. The clonotype was recovered from a woman in her thirties or forties with acute COVID-19. The sequenced sample consisted of PBMCs or T cells enriched from blood (not recorded which). CDR3 DNA sequence: TGTGCCAGCAGTCTAGGGGCGGGGGGGCCAAAGAGCACAGATACGCAGTATTTT. It is translated as CASSLGAGGPKSTDTQYF.